This record looks at one T cell receptor beta chain sequence and its context. Its antigen remains unknown. The record originates from a study of T cell responses to AZD1222 COVID-19 vaccine. Notes on the study in general: Donors were mostly white British, more females; clonal diversity possibly underestimated. The study identified only a handful of AZD1222 recipients as seropositive at baseline. Repertoires were obtained solely post-peak T cell response.

TCRdb's copy holds only in-frame clones and misses some; the assay was immunoSEQ multiplex PCR. This sample carries 110,000 to 150,000 clones, roughly 91% of them seen once, and the ten largest clones take more than 3%. The CDR3 sequence is 13 residues long. J lost 7 bases, V lost 6 bases, and 6 bases had no gene match. The specimen was peripheral blood, collected 28 days after the second AZD1222 dose. This chain links TRBV12-3 or TRBV12-4 with TRBJ1-2, with 9 bases that match TRBD1. The clonotype comes from an adult who received the AZD1222 COVID-19 vaccine. CDR3 protein: CASSPGQGFGYTF. The CDR3 nucleotides read TGTGCCAGCAGCCCGGGACAGGGATTTGGCTACACCTTC.